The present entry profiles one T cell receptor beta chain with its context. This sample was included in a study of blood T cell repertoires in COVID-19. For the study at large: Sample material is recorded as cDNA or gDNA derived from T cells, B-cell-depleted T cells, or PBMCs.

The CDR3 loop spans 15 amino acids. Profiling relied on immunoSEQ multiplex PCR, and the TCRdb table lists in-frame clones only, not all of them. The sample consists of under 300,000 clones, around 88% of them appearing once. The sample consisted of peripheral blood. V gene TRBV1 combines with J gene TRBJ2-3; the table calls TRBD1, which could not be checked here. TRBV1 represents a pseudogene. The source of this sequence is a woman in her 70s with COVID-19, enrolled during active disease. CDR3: CTSSQPGQIPDTQYF. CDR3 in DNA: TGCACCAGCAGCCAACCAGGTCAGATTCCAGATACGCAGTATTTT.